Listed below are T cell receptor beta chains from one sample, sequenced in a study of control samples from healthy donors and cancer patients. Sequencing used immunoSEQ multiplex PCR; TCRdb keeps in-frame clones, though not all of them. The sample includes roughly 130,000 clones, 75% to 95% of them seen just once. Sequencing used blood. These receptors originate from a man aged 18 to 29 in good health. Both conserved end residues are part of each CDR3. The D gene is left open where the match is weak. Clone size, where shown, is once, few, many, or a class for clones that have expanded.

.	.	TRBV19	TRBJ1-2	CASRKQSLGNYGYTF	TGTGCCAGTAGGAAACAGAGTTTAGGGAACTATGGCTACACCTTC
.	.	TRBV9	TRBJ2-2	CASSVGAGSGELFF	TGTGCCAGCAGCGTAGGGGCAGGGTCCGGGGAGCTGTTTTTT
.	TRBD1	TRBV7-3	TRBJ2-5	CASSFIGLGQAQETQYF	TGTGCCAGCAGCTTCATCGGATTGGGACAGGCACAAGAGACCCAGTACTTC
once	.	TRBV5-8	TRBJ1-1	CASSFELNTEAFF	TGTGCCAGCAGCTTCGAACTGAACACTGAAGCTTTCTTT
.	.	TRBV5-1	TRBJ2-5	CASSLGQQQETQYF	TGCGCCAGCAGCTTGGGACAGCAACAAGAGACCCAGTACTTC
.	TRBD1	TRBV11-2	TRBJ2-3	CASSLGQGTDTQYF	TGTGCCAGCAGCTTAGGACAGGGAACAGATACGCAGTATTTT
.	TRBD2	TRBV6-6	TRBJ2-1	CASSPGTSGSYEQFF	TGTGCCAGCAGTCCGGGGACTAGCGGGAGTTATGAGCAGTTCTTC
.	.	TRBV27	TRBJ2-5	CASSLSEVGRETQYF	TGTGCCAGCAGTTTATCTGAGGTGGGGCGAGAGACCCAGTACTTC
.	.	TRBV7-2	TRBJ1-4	CASSLAVPYEKLFF	TGTGCCAGCAGCTTAGCCGTACCGTACGAAAAACTGTTTTTT
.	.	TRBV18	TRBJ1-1	CASSPLLTYDFMNTEAFF	TGTGCCAGCTCACCACTACTCACATACGATTTCATGAACACTGAAGCTTTCTTT
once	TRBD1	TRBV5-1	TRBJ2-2	CASSSGQGAGTGELFF	TGCGCCAGCAGCTCCGGACAGGGGGCGGGGACCGGGGAGCTGTTTTTT
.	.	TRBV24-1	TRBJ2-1	CATSEVRSSYNEQFF	TGTGCCACCAGTGAGGTCCGAAGCTCCTACAATGAGCAGTTCTTC
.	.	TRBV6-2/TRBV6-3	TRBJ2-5	CASSYRDPSYQETQYF	TGTGCCAGCAGTTACAGGGACCCTTCATACCAAGAGACCCAGTACTTC
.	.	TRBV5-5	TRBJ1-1	CASRVLPLNTEAFF	TGTGCCAGCAGGGTGCTCCCGTTGAACACTGAAGCTTTCTTT
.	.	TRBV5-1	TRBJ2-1	CASSSGGAYNEQFF	TGCGCCAGCAGCTCGGGCGGAGCCTACAATGAGCAGTTCTTC
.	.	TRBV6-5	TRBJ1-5	CASSPLGKGNQPQHF	TGTGCCAGCAGTCCCCTGGGGAAAGGGAATCAGCCCCAGCATTTT
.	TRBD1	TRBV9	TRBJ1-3	CASSGNPGTGEANTIYF	TGTGCCAGCAGCGGTAACCCCGGGACAGGGGAAGCAAACACCATATATTTT
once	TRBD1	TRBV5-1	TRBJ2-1	CASKLTSGQGVDEQFF	TGCGCCAGCAAACTCACTTCCGGACAGGGGGTTGATGAGCAGTTCTTC
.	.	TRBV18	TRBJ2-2	CASSPGQGRRVGELFF	TGTGCCAGCTCACCAGGGCAGGGGAGAAGAGTCGGGGAGCTGTTTTTT
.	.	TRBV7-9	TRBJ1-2	CAWGVYGYGYTF	TGTGCCTGGGGGGTCTATGGCTATGGCTACACCTTC
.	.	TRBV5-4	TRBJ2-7	CASSLLGSAYEQYF	TGTGCCAGCAGCTTGCTCGGAAGCGCCTACGAGCAGTACTTC
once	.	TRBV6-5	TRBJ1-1	CASSLQGTEAFF	TGTGCCAGCAGTCTTCAGGGTACTGAAGCTTTCTTT
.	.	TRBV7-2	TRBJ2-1	CASSLLGMGNEQFF	TGTGCCAGCAGCCTGCTCGGGATGGGCAATGAGCAGTTCTTC
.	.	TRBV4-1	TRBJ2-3	CASSHAPTSGTDTQYF	TGCGCCAGCAGCCATGCCCCTACTTCGGGCACAGATACGCAGTATTTT
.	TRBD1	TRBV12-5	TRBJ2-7	CASGFTDRAVYEQYF	TGTGCTAGTGGTTTTACAGACAGGGCTGTTTACGAGCAGTACTTC
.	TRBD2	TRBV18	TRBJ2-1	CASSRETGLAGDNEQFF	TGTGCCAGCTCACGGGAAACAGGACTAGCGGGGGACAATGAGCAGTTCTTC
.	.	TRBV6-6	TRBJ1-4	CASSRQKLSVANEKLFF	TGTGCCAGCAGTCGGCAGAAACTTTCGGTCGCTAATGAAAAACTGTTTTTT
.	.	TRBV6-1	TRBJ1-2	CASSEFYYGYTF	TGTGCCAGCAGTGAGTTCTACTATGGCTACACCTTC
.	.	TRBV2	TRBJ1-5	CASGQLTFSNQPQHF	TGTGCCAGCGGGCAGCTGACATTTAGCAATCAGCCCCAGCATTTT
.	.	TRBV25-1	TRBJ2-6	CASSEPSGPISGANVLTF	TGTGCCAGCAGTGAACCCTCCGGCCCCATATCTGGGGCCAACGTCCTGACTTTC
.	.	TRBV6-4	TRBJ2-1	CASSVVGDGNNEQFF	TGTGCCAGCAGCGTAGTTGGGGACGGGAACAATGAGCAGTTCTTC
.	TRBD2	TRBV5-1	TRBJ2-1	CASSRSGIAGGYNEQFF	TGCGCCAGCAGCCGCTCCGGTATAGCGGGGGGGTACAATGAGCAGTTCTTC
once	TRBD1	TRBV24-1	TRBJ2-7	CATSDPGTGGVYEQYF	TGTGCCACCAGTGATCCCGGGACAGGGGGCGTCTACGAGCAGTACTTC